The rows below give T cell receptor beta chains drawn from one sample of a study of breast tumors, draining lymph nodes, adjacent tissues. TCRdb re-called the multiplex PCR reads with MiXCR, one entry per CDR3 protein. There are about 14,000 distinct CDR3 sequences in the sample; approximately 62% occur only once, and 45% to 55% lies in the top ten. Specimen: tumor-adjacent breast tissue. Receptor source: a female donor with breast cancer. Some clones in this sample may be carry-over from other donors' samples. Both conserved end residues are part of each CDR3. A D gene is named only where the DNA matches it firmly. Rows give clone size only sometimes, using once, few, many, or a class for an expanded clone.

J	D	length	V	size	DNA	CDR3
TRBJ1-4	-	14	TRBV19	-	TGTGCCAGTAGTACGAGTGCGTATAATGAAAAACTGTTTTTT	CASSTSAYNEKLFF
TRBJ2-1	-	11	TRBV29-1	-	TGCAGCGTCGGACACAACAATGAGCAGTTCTTC	CSVGHNNEQFF
TRBJ2-5	-	16	TRBV7-2	few	TGTGCCAGCAGCTTTTATTTCGCGGGAAGTCAAGAGACCCAGTACTTC	CASSFYFAGSQETQYF
TRBJ1-4	TRBD1	14	TRBV29-1	-	TGCAGCGTTTCGAGGACAGGGATTAATGAAAAACTGTTTTTT	CSVSRTGINEKLFF
TRBJ2-1	-	12	TRBV5-5	-	TGTGCCAGCAGCTTGCATCCCGGTGAGCAGTTCTTC	CASSLHPGEQFF
TRBJ2-7	-	15	TRBV7-8	once	TGCGCCAACAGCTTAGGAACAGAGAGACACTACGAGCAGCACTTC	CANSLGTERHYEQHF
TRBJ2-3	-	15	TRBV7-2	few	TGTGCCAGCAGCTTCCTGGGGCACCAGACAGATACGCAGTATTTT	CASSFLGHQTDTQYF
TRBJ2-7	-	12	TRBV7-9	-	TGTGCCAGCAGCTTAGAAGCCTTGGAGCAGTACTTC	CASSLEALEQYF
TRBJ1-5	-	14	TRBV19	-	TGTGCCAGTATCGGACCGAATAGCAATCAGCCCCAGCATTTT	CASIGPNSNQPQHF
TRBJ2-3	-	14	TRBV7-2	once	TGTGCCAGCAGCTCACTCGGGAGTACAGATACGCAGTATTTT	CASSSLGSTDTQYF
TRBJ1-6	-	17	TRBV7-9	-	TGTGCCAGCAGCTCTAAAGACTTGGTGGGGGCTAGGTCACCCCTCCACTTT	CASSSKDLVGARSPLHF
TRBJ1-6	-	12	TRBV10-1	-	TGCGCCAGCAGCCTAGGCAATTCACCCCTCCACTTT	CASSLGNSPLHF
TRBJ1-2	-	12	TRBV7-9	-	TGTGCCAGCAGCCCCCCTCAGGGTGGCTACACCTTC	CASSPPQGGYTF
TRBJ2-5	TRBD2	13	TRBV7-2	-	TGTGCCAGCATCGCGGGGGGTACCGGGACCCAGTACTTC	CASIAGGTGTQYF
TRBJ1-5	-	13	TRBV12-3/TRBV12-4	medium-sized	TGTGCCAGCAGGCATAATGTGGATCAGCCCCAGCATTTT	CASRHNVDQPQHF